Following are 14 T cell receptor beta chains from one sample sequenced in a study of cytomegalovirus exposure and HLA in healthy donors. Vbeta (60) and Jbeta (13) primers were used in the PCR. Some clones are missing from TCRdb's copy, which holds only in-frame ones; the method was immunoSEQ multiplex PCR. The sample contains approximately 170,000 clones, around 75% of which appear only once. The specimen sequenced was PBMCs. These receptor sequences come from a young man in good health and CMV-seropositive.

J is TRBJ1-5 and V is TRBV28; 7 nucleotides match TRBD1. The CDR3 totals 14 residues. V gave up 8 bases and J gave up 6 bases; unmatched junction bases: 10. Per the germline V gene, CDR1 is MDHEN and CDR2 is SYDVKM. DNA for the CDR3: TGTGCCAGCCGTGGTCATCAGGGGGGTCAGCCCCAGCATTTT. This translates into CASRGHQGGQPQHF.

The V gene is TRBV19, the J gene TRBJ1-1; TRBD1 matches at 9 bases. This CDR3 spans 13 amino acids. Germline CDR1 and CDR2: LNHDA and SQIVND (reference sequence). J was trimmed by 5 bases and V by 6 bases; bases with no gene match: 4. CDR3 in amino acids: CASSRTGETEAFF. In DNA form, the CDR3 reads TGTGCCAGTAGCCGGACAGGGGAAACTGAAGCTTTCTTT. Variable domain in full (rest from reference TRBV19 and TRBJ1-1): DGGITQSPKYLFRKEGQNVTLSCEQNLNHDAMYWYRQDPGQGLRLIYYSQIVNDFQKGDIAEGYSVSREKKESFPLTVTSAQKNPTAFYLCASSRTGETEAFFGQGTRLTVV.

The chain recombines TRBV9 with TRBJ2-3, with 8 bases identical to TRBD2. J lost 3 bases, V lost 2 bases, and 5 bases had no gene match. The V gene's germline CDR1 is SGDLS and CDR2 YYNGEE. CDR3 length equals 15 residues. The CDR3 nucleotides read TGTGCCAGCAGCGTTAGCGGGGACGCAACAGATACGCAGTATTTT. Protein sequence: CASSVSGDATDTQYF.

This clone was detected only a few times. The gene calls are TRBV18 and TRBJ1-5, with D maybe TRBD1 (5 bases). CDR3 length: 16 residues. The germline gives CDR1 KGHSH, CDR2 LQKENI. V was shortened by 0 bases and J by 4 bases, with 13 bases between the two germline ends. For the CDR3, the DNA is TGTGCCAGCTCACCACCGTCAGCCGGGGGGAATCAGCCCCAGCATTTT. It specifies CASSPPSAGGNQPQHF.

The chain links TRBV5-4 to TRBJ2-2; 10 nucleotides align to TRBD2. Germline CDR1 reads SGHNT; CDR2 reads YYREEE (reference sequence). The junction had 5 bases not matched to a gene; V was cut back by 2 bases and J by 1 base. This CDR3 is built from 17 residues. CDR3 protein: CASSFDLAGGNTGELFF. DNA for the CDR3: TGTGCCAGCAGCTTCGACTTAGCGGGGGGGAACACCGGGGAGCTGTTTTTT.

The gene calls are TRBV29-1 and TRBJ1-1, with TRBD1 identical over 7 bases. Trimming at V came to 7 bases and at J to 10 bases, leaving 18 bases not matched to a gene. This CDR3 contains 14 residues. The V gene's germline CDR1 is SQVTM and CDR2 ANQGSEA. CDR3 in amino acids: CSAVSTGVKGGAFF. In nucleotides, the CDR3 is TGCAGCGCCGTCTCCACAGGGGTGAAAGGGGGAGCTTTCTTT.

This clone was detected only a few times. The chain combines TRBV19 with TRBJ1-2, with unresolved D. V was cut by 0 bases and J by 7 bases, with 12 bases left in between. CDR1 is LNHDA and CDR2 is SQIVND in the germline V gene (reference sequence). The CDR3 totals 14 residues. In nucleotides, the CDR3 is TGTGCCAGTAGTATAGATCCGGGGAGTAGTGGCTACACCTTC. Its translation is CASSIDPGSSGYTF.

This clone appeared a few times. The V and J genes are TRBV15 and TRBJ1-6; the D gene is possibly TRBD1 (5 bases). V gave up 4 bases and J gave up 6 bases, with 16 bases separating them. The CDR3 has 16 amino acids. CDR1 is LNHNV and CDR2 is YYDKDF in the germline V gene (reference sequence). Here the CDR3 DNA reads TGTGCCACCAGCATAGGGCACGGGACTACTAATTCACCCCTCCACTTT. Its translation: CATSIGHGTTNSPLHF. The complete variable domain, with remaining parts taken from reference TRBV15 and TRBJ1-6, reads DAMVIQNPRYQVTQFGKPVTLSCSQTLNHNVMYWYQQKSSQAPKLLFHYYDKDFNNEADTPDNFQSRRPNTSFCFLDIRSPGLGDTAMYLCATSIGHGTTNSPLHFGNGTRLTVT.

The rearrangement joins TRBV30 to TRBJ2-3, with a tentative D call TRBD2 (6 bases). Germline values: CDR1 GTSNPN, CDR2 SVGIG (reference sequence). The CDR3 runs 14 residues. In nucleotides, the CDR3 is TGTGCAGTCGGTGGCGGGACGCTCACAGATACGCAGTATTTT. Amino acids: CAVGGGTLTDTQYF. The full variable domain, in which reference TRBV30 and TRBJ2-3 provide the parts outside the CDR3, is SQTIHQWPATLVQPVGSPLSLECTVEGTSNPNLYWYRQAAGRGLQLLFYSVGIGQISSEVPQNLSASRPQDRQFILSSKKLLLSDSGFYLCAVGGGTLTDTQYFGPGTRLTVL.

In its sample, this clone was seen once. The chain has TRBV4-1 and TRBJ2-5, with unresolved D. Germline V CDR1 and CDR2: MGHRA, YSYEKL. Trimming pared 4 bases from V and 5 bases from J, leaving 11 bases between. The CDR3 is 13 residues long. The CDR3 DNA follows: TGCGCCAGCAGCCCTCCAGGTGCGGAGACCCAGTACTTC. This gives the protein CASSPPGAETQYF.

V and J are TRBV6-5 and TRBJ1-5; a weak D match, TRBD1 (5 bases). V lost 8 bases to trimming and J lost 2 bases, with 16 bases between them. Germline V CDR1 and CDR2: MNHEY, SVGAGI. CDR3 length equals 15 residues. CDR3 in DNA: TGTGCCAGCCACCCGGCGGGGGGGGGCAATCAGCCCCAGCATTTT. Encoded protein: CASHPAGGGNQPQHF.

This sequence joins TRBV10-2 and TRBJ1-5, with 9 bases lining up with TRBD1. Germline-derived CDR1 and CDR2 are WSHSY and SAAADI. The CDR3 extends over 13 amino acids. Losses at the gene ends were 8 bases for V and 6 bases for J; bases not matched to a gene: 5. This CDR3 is CASGTGQVQPQHF. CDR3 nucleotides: TGCGCCAGCGGGACAGGGCAGGTTCAGCCCCAGCATTTT.

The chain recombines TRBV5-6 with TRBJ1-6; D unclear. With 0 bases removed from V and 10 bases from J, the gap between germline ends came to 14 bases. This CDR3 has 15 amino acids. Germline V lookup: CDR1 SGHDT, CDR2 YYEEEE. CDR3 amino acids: CASSLGGGGYSPLHF. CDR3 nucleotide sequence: TGTGCCAGCAGCTTGGGGGGTGGCGGGTACTCACCCCTCCACTTT.

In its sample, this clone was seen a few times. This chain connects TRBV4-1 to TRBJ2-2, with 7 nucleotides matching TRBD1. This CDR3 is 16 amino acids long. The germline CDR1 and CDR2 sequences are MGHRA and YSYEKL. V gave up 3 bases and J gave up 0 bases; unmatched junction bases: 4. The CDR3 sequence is CASSQGQGANTGELFF. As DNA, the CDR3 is TGCGCCAGCAGCCAGGGGCAGGGGGCGAACACCGGGGAGCTGTTTTTT.